The clone carrying this TCR beta chain was counted between two and nine times. Trimming removed 1 base at V and 5 bases at J, with 12 bases between. In germline, CDR1 is LGHDT, CDR2 YNNKEL (reference sequence). The CDR3 totals 15 residues. TCRdb re-called the RT-PCR reads with MiXCR, one entry per CDR3 protein. This sample carries about 680,000 distinct CDR3 sequences, 12% to 15% of them seen once, and the ten largest clones take about 3.6%. This TCR came from a female donor in good health, serving as a healthy control. The chain has TRBV3-1 and TRBJ2-1; possibly TRBD1 for D (5 bases). Sequencing input: memory CD4+ T cells from blood. CDR3 amino acids: CASSQGGRINNEQFF. CDR3 nucleotide sequence: TGTGCCAGCAGCCAAGGGGGCCGGATCAACAATGAGCAGTTCTTC.